Listed below are T cell receptor beta chains from one sample, sequenced in a study of response to subunit inactivated influenza vaccine. TCRdb re-called the RT-PCR reads with MiXCR, one entry per CDR3 protein. The sample consists of about 650,000 distinct CDR3 sequences, roughly 15% of them appearing once. The sequences come from PBMCs from blood, collected less than 15 days before vaccination. These receptors originate from a man between 50 and 59 years old who received an inactivated influenza vaccine. Each CDR3 is given with its conserved first and last residue. D genes are given only for firm matches. Clone sizes are given selectively: once, few, many, or a class where the clone is expanded.

v_gene	j_gene	abundance	d_gene	CDR3aa	CDR3nt
TRBV12-3/TRBV12-4	TRBJ1-6	-	-	CASKADAGSNSPLHF	TGTGCCAGCAAGGCGGACGCGGGGAGTAATTCACCCCTCCACTTT
TRBV5-1	TRBJ2-3	-	-	CASSLAARDPTDTQYF	TGCGCCAGCAGCTTGGCCGCCAGGGATCCCACAGATACGCAGTATTTT
TRBV29-1	TRBJ2-4	many	-	CSYTAGNIQYF	TGCAGCTATACGGCGGGAAACATTCAGTACTTC
TRBV18	TRBJ2-1	-	TRBD1	CASSTGTGGMNEQFF	TGTGCCAGCTCTACCGGGACAGGGGGTATGAATGAGCAGTTCTTC
TRBV4-3	TRBJ1-2	many	TRBD1	CASSPHQGEVPLYGYTF	TGCGCCAGCAGCCCCCACCAGGGGGAAGTGCCTCTCTATGGCTACACCTTC
TRBV7-9	TRBJ2-3	-	TRBD1	CASSTTGFNTDTQYF	TGTGCCAGCAGCACGACAGGGTTTAACACAGATACGCAGTATTTT
TRBV2	TRBJ1-2	few	TRBD1	CASSENRGSGYTF	TGTGCCAGCAGTGAAAACAGGGGTTCTGGCTACACCTTC
TRBV4-2	TRBJ1-2	many	-	CASSQELQGKAGYTF	TGTGCCAGCAGCCAAGAGTTACAAGGGAAGGCTGGCTACACCTTC
TRBV20-1	TRBJ2-7	-	TRBD1	CSARQGAGEQYF	TGCAGTGCTAGACAGGGGGCCGGGGAGCAGTACTTC
TRBV27	TRBJ2-5	few	-	CARLTGFGETQYF	TGTGCCAGGCTTACAGGGTTCGGAGAGACCCAGTACTTC
TRBV3-1	TRBJ1-2	-	-	CASSLRHLSYGYTF	TGTGCCAGCAGCCTCCGACACCTAAGCTATGGCTACACCTTC
TRBV20-1	TRBJ2-5	few	TRBD2	CSARTTSGQETQYF	TGCAGTGCTAGAACCACTAGCGGCCAAGAGACCCAGTACTTC
TRBV12-3/TRBV12-4	TRBJ2-5	many	-	CASSLGGSETQYF	TGTGCCAGCAGTTTAGGGGGATCGGAGACCCAGTACTTC
TRBV6-1	TRBJ2-1	few	TRBD2	CASSDGGLAREQFF	TGTGCCAGCAGTGACGGTGGACTAGCTAGGGAGCAGTTCTTC
TRBV7-2	TRBJ2-1	many	TRBD2	CASTAGEWDEQFF	TGTGCCAGCACGGCGGGAGAATGGGATGAGCAGTTCTTC
TRBV28	TRBJ2-7	few	TRBD1	CASSLYGQGAYEQYF	TGTGCCAGCAGTTTATACGGGCAGGGGGCCTACGAGCAGTACTTC
TRBV7-2	TRBJ2-7	few	-	CASSTALQGNEQYF	TGTGCCAGCAGCACCGCCTTACAGGGAAACGAGCAGTACTTC
TRBV6-5	TRBJ2-3	many	-	CASSYSPGGTDTQYF	TGTGCCAGCAGTTACAGTCCCGGAGGGACAGATACGCAGTATTTT